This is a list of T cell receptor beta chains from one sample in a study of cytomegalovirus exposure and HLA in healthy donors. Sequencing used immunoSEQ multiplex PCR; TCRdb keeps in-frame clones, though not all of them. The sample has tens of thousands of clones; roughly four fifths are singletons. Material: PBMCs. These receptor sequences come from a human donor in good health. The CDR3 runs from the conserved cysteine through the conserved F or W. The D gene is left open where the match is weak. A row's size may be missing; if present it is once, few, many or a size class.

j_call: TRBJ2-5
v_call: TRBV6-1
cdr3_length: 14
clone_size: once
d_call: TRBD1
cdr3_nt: TGTGCCAGCAGTGTGGGACAGGGTGTGGAGACCCAGTACTTC
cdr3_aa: CASSVGQGVETQYF

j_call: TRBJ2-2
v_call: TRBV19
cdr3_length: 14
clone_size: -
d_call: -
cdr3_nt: TGTGCCAGTAGTATCGGGGTGGGGACCGGGGAGCTGTTTTTT
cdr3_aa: CASSIGVGTGELFF

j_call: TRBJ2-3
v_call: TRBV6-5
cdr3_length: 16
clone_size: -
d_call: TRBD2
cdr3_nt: TGTGCCAGCAGTTACGGGACTAGCGGTGGCACAGATACGCAGTATTTT
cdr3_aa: CASSYGTSGGTDTQYF

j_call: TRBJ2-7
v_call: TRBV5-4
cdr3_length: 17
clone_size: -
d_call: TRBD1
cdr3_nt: TGTGCCAGCAGCTCAGCCCAGACAGGGCCCTCCACGGGGGAGCAGTACTTC
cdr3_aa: CASSSAQTGPSTGEQYF

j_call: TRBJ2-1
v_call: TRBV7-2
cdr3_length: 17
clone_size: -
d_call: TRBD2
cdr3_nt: TGTGCCAGCAGCTCCACGACTAGCGGGGCTTTGCGGAATGAGCAGTTCTTC
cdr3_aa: CASSSTTSGALRNEQFF

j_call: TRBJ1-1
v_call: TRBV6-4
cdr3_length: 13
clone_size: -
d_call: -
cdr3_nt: TGTGCCAGCAGTGAGCAGTGGAACACTGAAGCTTTCTTT
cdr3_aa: CASSEQWNTEAFF

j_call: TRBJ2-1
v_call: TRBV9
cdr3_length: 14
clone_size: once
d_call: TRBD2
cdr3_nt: TGTGCCAGCAGCGCTAGCGGGGGGGCTAATGAGCAGTTCTTC
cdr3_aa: CASSASGGANEQFF

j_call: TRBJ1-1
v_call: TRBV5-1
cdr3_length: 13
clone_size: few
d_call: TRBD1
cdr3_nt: TGCGCCAGCAGCTATACAGGGGACCTAGGAGCTTTCTTT
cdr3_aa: CASSYTGDLGAFF

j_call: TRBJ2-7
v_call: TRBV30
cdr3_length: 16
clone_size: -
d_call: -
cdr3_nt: TGTGCCTGGAACCCCAACGGCGGGGCCCGACCTGGGCGGCAGTACTTC
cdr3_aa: CAWNPNGGARPGRQYF

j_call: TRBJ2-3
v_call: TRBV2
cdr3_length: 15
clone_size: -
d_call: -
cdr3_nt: TGTGCCAGCAGCGGATGGGGGGGGGCGGAAGGTACGCAGTATTTT
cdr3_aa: CASSGWGGAEGTQYF

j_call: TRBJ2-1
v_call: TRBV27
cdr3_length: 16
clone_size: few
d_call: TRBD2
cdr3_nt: TGTGCCAGCAGTCCCCACCTTGGCGGGGGAGGTAATGAGCAGTTCTTC
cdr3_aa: CASSPHLGGGGNEQFF

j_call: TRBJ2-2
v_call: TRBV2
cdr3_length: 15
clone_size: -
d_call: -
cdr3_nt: TGTGCCAGCAGTGAACGGCTAGGTCAGACCGGGGAGCTGTTTTTT
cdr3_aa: CASSERLGQTGELFF

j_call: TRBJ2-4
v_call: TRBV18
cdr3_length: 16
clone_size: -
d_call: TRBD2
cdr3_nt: TGTGCCAGCTCACCAGCTGGGGGGGGACGAGGGAACATTCAGTACTTC
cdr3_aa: CASSPAGGGRGNIQYF

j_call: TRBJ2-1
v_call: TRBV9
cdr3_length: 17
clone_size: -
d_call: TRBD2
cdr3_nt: TGTGCCAGCAGCGTAGTCGGGACTAGCGGTTTCCGGAATGAGCAGTTCTTC
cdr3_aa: CASSVVGTSGFRNEQFF

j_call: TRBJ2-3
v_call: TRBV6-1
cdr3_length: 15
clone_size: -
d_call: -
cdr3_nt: TGTGCCAGCACCCGAAACGGAGTTAGCACAGATACGCAGTATTTT
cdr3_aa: CASTRNGVSTDTQYF

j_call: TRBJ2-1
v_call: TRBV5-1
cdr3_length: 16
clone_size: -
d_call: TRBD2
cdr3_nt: TGCGCCAGCAGCTTCACCTTAGCGGGGGCCCCCAATGAGCAGTTCTTC
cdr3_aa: CASSFTLAGAPNEQFF

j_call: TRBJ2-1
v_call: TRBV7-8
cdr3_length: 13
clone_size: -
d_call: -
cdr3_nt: TGTGCCAGCAGCTTAGGGCAGTACAATGAGCAGTTCTTC
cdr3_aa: CASSLGQYNEQFF

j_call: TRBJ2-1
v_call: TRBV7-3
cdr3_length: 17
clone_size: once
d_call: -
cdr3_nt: TGTGCCAGCAGCCCCAACCCTACAGGGCGCAGCTACAATGAGCAGTTCTTC
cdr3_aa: CASSPNPTGRSYNEQFF

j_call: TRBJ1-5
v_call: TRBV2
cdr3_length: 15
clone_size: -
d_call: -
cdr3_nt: TGTGCCAGCAGTGAAGCGGGGAGCAGGTTGCAGCCCCAGCATTTT
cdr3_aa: CASSEAGSRLQPQHF

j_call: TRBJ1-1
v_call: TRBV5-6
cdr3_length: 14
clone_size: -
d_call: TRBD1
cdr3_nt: TGTGCCAGCAAACCGACAGGGGGTTTGCCTGAAGCTTTCTTT
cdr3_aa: CASKPTGGLPEAFF

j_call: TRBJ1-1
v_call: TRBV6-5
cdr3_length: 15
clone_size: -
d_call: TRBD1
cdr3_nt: TGTGCCAGCAGTTACGACAGGGGAACCAACACTGAAGCTTTCTTT
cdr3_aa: CASSYDRGTNTEAFF

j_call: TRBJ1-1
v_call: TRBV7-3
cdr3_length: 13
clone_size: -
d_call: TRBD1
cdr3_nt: TGTGCCAGCAGCGGGCAGGGGGCCACTGAAGCTTTCTTT
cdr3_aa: CASSGQGATEAFF

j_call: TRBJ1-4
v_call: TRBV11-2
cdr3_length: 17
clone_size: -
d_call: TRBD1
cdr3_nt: TGTGCCAGCAGTTCCAGGGGGGCGTCGGCAACTAATGAAAAACTGTTTTTT
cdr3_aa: CASSSRGASATNEKLFF

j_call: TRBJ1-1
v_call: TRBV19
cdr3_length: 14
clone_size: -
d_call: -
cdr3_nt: TGTGCCAGTAGTATAGGTGGCGGAAACACTGAAGCTTTCTTT
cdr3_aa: CASSIGGGNTEAFF

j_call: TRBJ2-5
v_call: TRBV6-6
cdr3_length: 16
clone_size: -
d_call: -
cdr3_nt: TGTGCCAGCACCAAGGTCTCGGCCTCGGGTGAGGAGACCCAGTACTTC
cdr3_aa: CASTKVSASGEETQYF

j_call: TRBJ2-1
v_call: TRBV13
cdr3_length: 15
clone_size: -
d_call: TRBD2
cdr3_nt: TGTGCCAGCAGCTTAACTAGCGGGGACTACAATGAGCAGTTCTTC
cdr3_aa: CASSLTSGDYNEQFF

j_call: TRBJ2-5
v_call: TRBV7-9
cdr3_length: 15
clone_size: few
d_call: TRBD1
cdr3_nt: TGTGCCAGCAGCTCCGATAGAACAGGGGCCGAGACCCAGTACTTC
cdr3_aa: CASSSDRTGAETQYF

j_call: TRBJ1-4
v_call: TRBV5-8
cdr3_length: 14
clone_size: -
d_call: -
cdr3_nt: TGTGCCAGCAGCCTCGAGGATACAGGGGAAAAACTGTTTTTT
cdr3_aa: CASSLEDTGEKLFF

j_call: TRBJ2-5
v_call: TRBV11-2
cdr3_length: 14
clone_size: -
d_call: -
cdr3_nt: TGTGCCAGCAGCTTAAGGACAGTTCCCGAGACCCAGTACTTC
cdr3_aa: CASSLRTVPETQYF

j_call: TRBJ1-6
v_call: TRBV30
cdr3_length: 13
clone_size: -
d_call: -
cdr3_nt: TGTGCCTGGACCAGGGTAGATAATTCACCCCTCCACTTT
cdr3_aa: CAWTRVDNSPLHF

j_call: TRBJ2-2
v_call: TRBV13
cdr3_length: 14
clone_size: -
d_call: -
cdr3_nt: TGTGCCAGCAGCTTAGGGACAGTGACCGGGGAGCTGTTTTTT
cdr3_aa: CASSLGTVTGELFF

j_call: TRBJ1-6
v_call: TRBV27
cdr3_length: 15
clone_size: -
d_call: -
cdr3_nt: TGTGCCAGCAGTCCGGAGAGCTCCTATAATTCACCCCTCCACTTT
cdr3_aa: CASSPESSYNSPLHF

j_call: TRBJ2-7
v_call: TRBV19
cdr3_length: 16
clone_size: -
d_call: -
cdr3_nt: TGTGCCAGTAGTATAGGGGGCCAGGGATTCTATTACGAGCAGTACTTC
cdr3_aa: CASSIGGQGFYYEQYF

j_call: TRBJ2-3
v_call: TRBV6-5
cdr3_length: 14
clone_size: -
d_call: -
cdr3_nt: TGTGCCAGCAAACTAGGGCTGGGCACAGATACGCAGTATTTT
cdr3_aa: CASKLGLGTDTQYF

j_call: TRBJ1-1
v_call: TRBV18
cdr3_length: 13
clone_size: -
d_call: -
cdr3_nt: TGTGCCAGCTCACCATCAGGGGTCACTGAAGCTTTCTTT
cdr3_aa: CASSPSGVTEAFF

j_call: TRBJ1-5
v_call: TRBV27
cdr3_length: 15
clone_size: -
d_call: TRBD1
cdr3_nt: TGTGCCAGCCGGGACAGGGGTCTTTCAAACCAGCCCCAGCATTTT
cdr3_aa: CASRDRGLSNQPQHF

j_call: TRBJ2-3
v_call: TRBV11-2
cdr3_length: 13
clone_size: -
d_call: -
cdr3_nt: TGTGCCAGCAGCCCCGGACACACAGATACGCAGTATTTT
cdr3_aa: CASSPGHTDTQYF

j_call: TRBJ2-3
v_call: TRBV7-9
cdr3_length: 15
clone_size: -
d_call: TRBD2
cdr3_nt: TGTGCCAGCAGCCCGGCGGGGGGAGTGACAGATACGCAGTATTTT
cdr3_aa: CASSPAGGVTDTQYF

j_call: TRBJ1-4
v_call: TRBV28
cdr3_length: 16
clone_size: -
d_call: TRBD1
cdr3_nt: TGTGCCAGCAGTTCGGGACAGGGGGCGGGGAATGAAAAACTGTTTTTT
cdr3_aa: CASSSGQGAGNEKLFF

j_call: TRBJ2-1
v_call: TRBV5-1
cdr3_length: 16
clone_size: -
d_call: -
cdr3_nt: TGCGCCAGCAGCTTGGCCGAGTTAAGCTCCTACAATGAGCAGTTCTTC
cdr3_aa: CASSLAELSSYNEQFF

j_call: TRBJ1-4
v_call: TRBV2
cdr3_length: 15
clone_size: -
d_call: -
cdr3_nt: TGTGCCAGCAGTGCCATACAGGGAACTAATGAAAAACTGTTTTTT
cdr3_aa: CASSAIQGTNEKLFF

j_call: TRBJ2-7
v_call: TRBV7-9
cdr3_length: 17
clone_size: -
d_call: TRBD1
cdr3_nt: TGTGCCAGCAGCCCTCCGTTCCGGACAGGGAAGCTGAGCGAGCAGTACTTC
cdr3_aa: CASSPPFRTGKLSEQYF

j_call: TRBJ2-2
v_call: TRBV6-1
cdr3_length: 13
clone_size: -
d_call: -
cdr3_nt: TGTGCCAGCCGTCAGGGGGGAGCCGGGGAGCTGTTTTTT
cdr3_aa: CASRQGGAGELFF

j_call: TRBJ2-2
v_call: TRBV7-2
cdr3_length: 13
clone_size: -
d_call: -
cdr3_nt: TGTGCCAGCAGCTTAGCCGGCACCGGGGAGCTGTTTTTT
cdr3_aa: CASSLAGTGELFF

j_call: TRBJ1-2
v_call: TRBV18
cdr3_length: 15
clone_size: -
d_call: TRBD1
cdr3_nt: TGTGCCAGCTCACCTCAGGGACAGGCCGTCTATGGCTACCCCTTC
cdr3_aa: CASSPQGQAVYGYPF

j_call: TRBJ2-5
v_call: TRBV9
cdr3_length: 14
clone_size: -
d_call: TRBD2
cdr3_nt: TGTGCCAGCAGCGTAGGGTCGGGGGGGGAGACCCAGTACTTC
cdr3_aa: CASSVGSGGETQYF

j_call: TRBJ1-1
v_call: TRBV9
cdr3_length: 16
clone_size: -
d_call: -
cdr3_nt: TGTGCCAGCAGCGTAGCTGTCGAGATAATGAACACTGAAGCTTTCTTT
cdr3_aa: CASSVAVEIMNTEAFF

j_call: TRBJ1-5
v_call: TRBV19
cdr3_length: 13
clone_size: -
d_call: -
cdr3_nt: TGTGCCAGTAGTATAGCAGGGAATCAGCCCCAGCATTTT
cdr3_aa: CASSIAGNQPQHF

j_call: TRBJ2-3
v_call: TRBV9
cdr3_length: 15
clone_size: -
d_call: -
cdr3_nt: TGTGCCAGCAGCGTAGATGCAGAGGTCACAGATACGCAGTATTTT
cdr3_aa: CASSVDAEVTDTQYF

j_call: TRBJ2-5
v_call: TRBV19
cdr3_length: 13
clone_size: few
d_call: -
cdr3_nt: TGTGCCAGTAGCATCAGCTTGCGGGAGACCCAGTACTTC
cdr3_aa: CASSISLRETQYF